This T cell receptor (beta chain) was obtained from a study of T-cell reconstitution after alpha-beta-depleted transplantation in children (dated by TCRdb to 2016 to 2017). About the full investigation: Using TCR repertoire profiling, the study quantitatively followed how T-cell immune reconstitution unfolded in children after TCRalphabeta/CD19-depleted allogeneic hematopoietic cell transplantation. Study-wide conclusions, independent of this receptor: The apparently early alphabetaT-cell count recovery about two months after transplant was reportedly dependent on only several hundred rapidly expanded clones derived from non-depleted graft cells. In some patients, high TCRbeta diversity at day 60 was attributed to recipient T cells and intrathymic progenitors that had survived conditioning. Over subsequent months, a decline in hyperexpanded clone frequencies was noted, and after one year, T-cell counts and TCRbeta diversity were mostly ascribed to newly produced T cells.

Interpreted using the paper, the treatment or condition label stands for: allogeneic hematopoietic cell transplantation with graft depleted of TCRalphabeta T cells and CD19 B cells. The children who served as transplant recipients had been given grafts of TCRalphabeta/CD19-depleted allogeneic hematopoietic cells. The library came from PCR. The instrument was an Illumina HiSeq 2500. TCR libraries were prepared with molecular barcoding, using unique molecular identifiers to normalize TCRbeta repertoire quantification. TCRdb reran the public reads through fastp at Q25 and MiXCR, keeping productive beta chains. Entries that share a CDR3 protein sequence are merged under the most common genes and DNA. The table for this sample lists under 20,000 distinct CDR3 sequences; under 15% of them were counted only once. The biggest ten clones account for 70% to 80% of the sample. About this clonotype itself: What this receptor recognizes is not known. Base qualities are not at hand, and no much larger clone is one base apart.

The receptor comes from a boy in the first two years of life who had a stem cell transplant for Wiskott-Aldrich syndrome, so the T cells may come from the graft donor. The sequencing here drew on PBMCs, mostly from graft donor cells, taken 180 days after TCRalphabeta/CD19-depleted stem cell transplant.

The CDR3 is CASSLDHFLAGYEQYF. The nucleotides read TGTGCCAGCAGCTTAGACCATTTCCTAGCGGGTTACGAGCAGTACTTC. Here the chain combines TRBV7-8 and TRBJ2-7, and TRBD2 aligns with 8 junction nucleotides. CDR1 and CDR2 were assigned from the germline V gene as SGHVS and FQNEAQ. At the junction V is shortened by 1 base and J by 4 bases; bases outside the gene matches: 9. The CDR3 spans 16 residues, from the cysteine through the phenylalanine. This entry keeps only the CDR3 DNA: 48 bases, framed from base 1.